Below, 19 T cell receptor beta chains from the same sample are listed, as sequenced in a study of T cells expressing NK-cell markers (TCRdb year 2020). To prepare the library, 5' RACE was applied. Sequencer: Illumina HiSeq 2000. The reads went through TCRdb reprocessing, and each CDR3 protein sequence gets one entry with no DNA. The table for this sample records approximately 420,000 distinct CDR3 sequences. The top ten constitute about 10% of the sample. Sequenced sample: blood T cells: a sorted CD56 or NKG2C T cell subset, CD4+ or CD8+ T cells, or bulk PBMC T cells (not recorded which). Receptors were obtained from a woman aged 45-65 years in good health. Donor details come from another sample of the same person, matched by shared clones.

V and J are TRBV12-3 or TRBV12-4 and TRBJ2-1; TCRdb proposes TRBD1, but this gene call is untestable without DNA. The CDR3 extends over 17 amino acids. The CDR3 is CASSLELGVPQGDEQFF.

This rearrangement joins TRBV27 to TRBJ2-7; TCRdb names TRBD1, which stays unverified in the absence of DNA. CDR1 and CDR2 (germline): MNHEY, SMNVEV (reference sequence). The CDR3 totals 15 residues. The CDR3 is CASSLYKDRGYEQYF.

The rearrangement joins TRBV12-3 or TRBV12-4 to TRBJ1-2; TCRdb calls TRBD1, which cannot be checked without DNA. The CDR3 loop spans 15 amino acids. CDR3 residues: CASTQFWGDDYGYTF.

The rearrangement links TRBV28 to TRBJ2-1; there is no DNA to check the TCRdb D call of TRBD1. In germline, CDR1 is MDHEN, CDR2 SYDVKM. The CDR3 is made up of 14 amino acids. This CDR3 is CASLPGQTNNEQFF.

This rearrangement joins TRBV7-3 to TRBJ2-5; absent DNA, TCRdb's TRBD2 call cannot be checked. The length of the CDR3 is 14 residues. CDR1 and CDR2 (germline): SGHTA, FQGTGA. This chain's CDR3 is CASSFRAGDETQYF.

The chain joins TRBV24-1 to TRBJ2-1; the D call from TCRdb, TRBD2, cannot be confirmed without DNA. Germline CDR1 and CDR2: KGHDR and SFDVKD. There are 14 residues in the CDR3. The CDR3 reads CATSGREGRNEQFF.

The chain has TRBV12-3 or TRBV12-4 and TRBJ2-3; the TCRdb D gene call, TRBD2, has no DNA to confirm it. The CDR3 is 22 amino acids. This chain's CDR3 is CASSLRNYTWERGREAVDTQYF.

The chain links TRBV10-2 to TRBJ1-3; TCRdb outputs TRBD1, but without DNA this stays unchecked. The CDR3 runs to 14 residues. Germline loops: CDR1 WSHSY, CDR2 SAAADI. The CDR3 loop is CASSEGTGRNTIYF.

The chain carries TRBV14 and TRBJ2-1; TCRdb proposes TRBD1, but this gene call is untestable without DNA. This CDR3 comprises 17 residues. From germline, CDR1 is SGHDN and CDR2 FVKESK. CDR3: CASSQVWGGDSYNEQFF.

The chain combines TRBV20-1 with TRBJ2-7; as DNA is missing, the TRBD1 call by TCRdb cannot be tested. This CDR3 is 13 amino acids long. The germline V gene has CDR1 DFQATT and CDR2 SNEGSKA (reference sequence). Here the CDR3 reads CSATPQGTYEQYF.

The CDR3 sequence: CASSPTRDEQYF. V is TRBV2 and J is TRBJ2-7. The CDR3 sequence is 12 residues long. Germline lookup yields CDR1 SNHLY and CDR2 FYNNEI.

The chain has TRBV7-9 and TRBJ2-3; TCRdb's D call of TRBD1 is untestable without DNA. The CDR3 loop spans 16 amino acids. From germline, CDR1 is SEHNR and CDR2 FQNEAQ (reference sequence). The CDR3 region is CASSGRRAQVADTQYF.

The chain couples TRBV12-3 or TRBV12-4 to TRBJ1-1. CDR3 length equals 12 residues. CDR3 amino acids: CASRNQDRKAFF.

The chain recombines TRBV11-3 with TRBJ2-1; TCRdb calls TRBD1, which cannot be checked without DNA. This CDR3 is built from 16 residues. Germline CDR1 and CDR2: SGHNT and YENEEA. This CDR3 is CASSLSPGLGGDEQFF.

The chain carries TRBV11-3 and TRBJ1-6; TCRdb returns TRBD1, unconfirmable since there is no DNA. The CDR3 length is 15 residues. CDR1 SGHNT and CDR2 YENEEA come from the germline V gene. The CDR3 protein is CASSHMTGPGSPLHF.

The chain has TRBV12-2 and TRBJ2-4. TRBV12-2 is recorded as a pseudogene. This CDR3 comprises 18 residues. The CDR3 sequence is CASRLGVTVKEFVGIQYF.

This sequence joins TRBV7-3 and TRBJ2-1; the D call from TCRdb, TRBD1, cannot be confirmed without DNA. The CDR3 has 14 amino acids. CDR1 SGHTA and CDR2 FQGTGA come from the germline V gene. The CDR3 is CASSLGNYRNEQFF.

V and J are TRBV6-5 and TRBJ1-5; the D call from TCRdb, TRBD1, cannot be confirmed without DNA. This CDR3 is built from 13 residues. Looked up from germline, CDR1 is MNHEY and CDR2 is SVGAGI. The CDR3 reads CASRDSSNQPQHF.

The chain uses TRBV20-1 and TRBJ2-2; TCRdb returns TRBD1, unconfirmable since there is no DNA. This CDR3 spans 15 amino acids. Germline CDR1 reads DFQATT; CDR2 reads SNEGSKA (reference sequence). CDR3 residues: CSARDVRRGGGELFF.